This is a list of T cell receptor beta chains from one sample in a study of cytomegalovirus exposure and HLA in healthy donors. Using immunoSEQ multiplex PCR, the repertoire was profiled, and TCRdb retains in-frame clones only, with some absent. The sample includes roughly 150,000 clones, 75% of them seen just once. The sequenced material came from PBMCs. The receptors here all came from a man aged 18 to 29 in good health and CMV-seropositive. The CDR3 runs from the conserved cysteine through the conserved F or W. D genes are given only for firm matches. Clone sizes are given selectively: once, few, many, or a class where the clone is expanded.

V: TRBV2
J: TRBJ2-7
D: TRBD1
size: .
CDR3: CASSVPPPGQSSYEQYF
DNA: TGTGCCAGCAGTGTTCCCCCGCCGGGACAGAGCTCCTACGAGCAGTACTTC

V: TRBV19
J: TRBJ1-2
D: TRBD1
size: .
CDR3: CASSIRNRGNYGYTF
DNA: TGTGCCAGTAGTATCCGAAACAGGGGAAACTATGGCTACACCTTC

V: TRBV28
J: TRBJ1-1
D: .
size: .
CDR3: CASLSRVQIRTEAFF
DNA: TGTGCCAGCCTCTCGAGGGTCCAAATTCGCACTGAAGCTTTCTTT

V: TRBV10-2
J: TRBJ2-1
D: TRBD2
size: .
CDR3: CASSEEAGGYYNEQFF
DNA: TGCGCCAGCAGTGAGGAAGCGGGAGGATATTACAATGAGCAGTTCTTC

V: TRBV2
J: TRBJ1-2
D: .
size: .
CDR3: CASTEGGKSPRGYTF
DNA: TGTGCCAGCACCGAGGGGGGGAAGAGCCCTCGGGGCTACACCTTC

V: TRBV5-1
J: TRBJ2-7
D: TRBD2
size: .
CDR3: CASSRALAGVGGYEQYF
DNA: TGCGCCAGCAGCCGAGCTCTAGCGGGAGTCGGAGGCTACGAGCAGTACTTC

V: TRBV29-1
J: TRBJ2-7
D: TRBD2
size: .
CDR3: CSITSGGPYEQYF
DNA: TGCAGCATAACTAGCGGGGGTCCCTACGAGCAGTACTTC

V: TRBV15
J: TRBJ1-4
D: .
size: .
CDR3: CATSRAVGEVTNEKLFF
DNA: TGTGCCACCAGCAGGGCGGTCGGGGAAGTTACTAATGAAAAACTGTTTTTT

V: TRBV15
J: TRBJ2-1
D: TRBD2
size: few
CDR3: CATSRDLLRTSGDNEQFF
DNA: TGTGCCACCAGCAGAGATCTCTTAAGGACTAGCGGCGACAATGAGCAGTTCTTC

V: TRBV28
J: TRBJ2-3
D: .
size: .
CDR3: CASLANTDTQYF
DNA: TGTGCGAGCCTAGCGAACACAGATACGCAGTATTTT

V: TRBV7-8
J: TRBJ2-5
D: TRBD2
size: .
CDR3: CASSSRGGLASQETQYF
DNA: TGTGCCAGCAGCTCCAGGGGGGGACTAGCGTCCCAAGAGACCCAGTACTTC

V: TRBV27
J: TRBJ2-5
D: .
size: once
CDR3: CASSLAGYLQETQYF
DNA: TGTGCCAGCAGTTTAGCGGGGTACCTACAAGAGACCCAGTACTTC

V: TRBV29-1
J: TRBJ1-1
D: .
size: .
CDR3: CSVRVYREREAFF
DNA: TGCAGCGTTCGAGTCTACAGGGAGAGGGAAGCTTTCTTT